The 8 T cell receptor beta chains listed next were all sequenced from one sample in a study of OX40 agonist ivuxolimab in advanced cancers. TCRdb keeps only in-frame clones here, not all; method: immunoSEQ multiplex PCR. The data show under 75,000 clones, 81% seen once. The material was CD4+ or CD8+ T cells sorted from blood, obtained in a trial of the OX40 agonist ivuxolimab. Receptor source: an adult with an advanced solid tumor such as melanoma, head and neck, liver or kidney cancer.

The rearrangement joins TRBV7-6 to TRBJ1-2; TRBD1 agrees at 11 bases. The CDR3 contains 15 residues. V was clipped by 5 bases and J by 6 bases; unmatched bases: 8. CDR1 is SGHVS and CDR2 is FNYEAQ in the germline V gene. DNA of the CDR3: TGTGCCAGCAGCCCCGTGCGGGACAGGGGGAATGGCTACACCTTC. It yields the protein CASSPVRDRGNGYTF.

The V gene is TRBV30, the J gene TRBJ2-1; 9 nucleotides match TRBD1. The CDR3 has 14 residues. Germline V lookup: CDR1 GTSNPN, CDR2 SVGIG (reference sequence). V lost 8 bases to trimming and J lost 5 bases; unmatched junction nucleotides: 10. CDR3 loop: CAGGDRGIHNEQFF. The CDR3, as DNA: TGTGCCGGGGGAGACAGGGGGATCCACAATGAGCAGTTCTTC.

This sequence joins TRBV11-3 and TRBJ2-7; D ambiguous. The CDR3 loop spans 15 amino acids. Germline V gene data show CDR1 as SGHNT and CDR2 as YENEEA. Trimming left V 0 bases short and J 3 bases short, with 12 bases between. The CDR3 region has the DNA TGTGCCAGCAGCTTAGAGGCTTATCCGGTCTACGAGCAGTACTTC. It yields the protein CASSLEAYPVYEQYF.

This clone was detected a few times. The rearrangement joins TRBV7-9 to TRBJ1-6; D is uncertain. CDR1 is SEHNR and CDR2 is FQNEAQ in the germline V gene (reference sequence). The CDR3 length is 15 residues. Trimming pared 5 bases from V and 9 bases from J, leaving 17 bases between. The CDR3 DNA reads as TGTGCCAGCAGCCCCGGCGGCGGTCTAAGTTCACCCCTCCACTTT. Translation: CASSPGGGLSSPLHF.

The rearrangement joins TRBV4-2 to TRBJ1-2, with TRBD1 identical over 9 bases. V trimming: 4 bases; J trimming: 2 bases; junction bases outside the gene matches: 2. The CDR3 sequence is 14 residues long. The germline gives CDR1 LGHNA, CDR2 YNFKEQ. CDR3 residues: CASSRDRENYGYTF. The CDR3 nucleotides read TGTGCCAGCAGCCGGGACAGGGAGAACTATGGCTACACCTTC.

This rearrangement joins TRBV11-2 to TRBJ1-1, with D tentatively TRBD1 (5 bases). Trimming removed 0 bases at V and 4 bases at J, with 9 bases between. The germline V gene has CDR1 SGHAT and CDR2 FQNNGV. The CDR3 is 14 residues long. Here the CDR3 reads CASSLDPGTTEAFF. For the CDR3, the DNA is TGTGCCAGCAGCTTAGATCCAGGGACCACTGAAGCTTTCTTT. Filled out from reference TRBV11-2 and TRBJ1-1, the complete variable domain reads EAGVAQSPRYKIIEKRQSVAFWCNPISGHATLYWYQQILGQGPKLLIQFQNNGVVDDSQLPKDRFSAERLKGVDSTLKIQPAKLEDSAVYLCASSLDPGTTEAFFGQGTRLTVV.

This clone was seen a handful of times. The gene calls are TRBV19 and TRBJ1-6; 11 bases agree with TRBD1. The CDR3 spans 16 residues. The germline gives CDR1 LNHDA, CDR2 SQIVND (reference sequence). Unmatched junction bases numbered 7, after V lost 4 bases and J lost 8 bases. DNA of the CDR3: TGTGCCAGTAGTAGCCACGGGGACAGGGGGGATTCACCCCTCCACTTT. Protein product: CASSSHGDRGDSPLHF.

CDR3 sequence: CASRIPPFGREAEQYF. The CDR3 bases are TGTGCCAGTAGGATCCCCCCCTTTGGCAGGGAGGCCGAGCAGTACTTC. V gene TRBV19 combines with J gene TRBJ2-7; tentatively, D is TRBD2 (6 bases). This CDR3 has 16 amino acids. In germline, CDR1 is LNHDA, CDR2 SQIVND (reference sequence). The V end lost 6 bases, the J end lost 6 bases, and 24 bases lay between the germline ends.